This T cell receptor (beta chain) was sequenced for a study of T cells in Graves' hyperthyroidism and ophthalmopathy. CDR1 and CDR2 (germline): MDHEN, SYDVKM. This CDR3 comprises 14 residues. Trimming removed 3 bases from V and 6 bases from J, with 14 bases in between. TCR beta CDR3 regions were amplified from RNA transcripts. Carried out on the TCR CDR3, a first-round RT-PCR used the HTBI primer set. TCRdb fed the multiplex PCR reads into MiXCR, producing one record per CDR3 protein. Among about 280,000 distinct CDR3 sequences listed, less than 30% were seen once. This clonotype was observed at least ten times.

Sequenced: blood. The clonotype was recovered from a man in his forties with Graves' hyperthyroidism that later progressed to Graves' ophthalmopathy. This chain joins TRBV28 and TRBJ1-2; the D is unclear. The CDR3 DNA follows: TGTGCCAGCAGTTTGCGGCTCAGCAGGCATGGCTACACCTTC. Translating it yields CASSLRLSRHGYTF.